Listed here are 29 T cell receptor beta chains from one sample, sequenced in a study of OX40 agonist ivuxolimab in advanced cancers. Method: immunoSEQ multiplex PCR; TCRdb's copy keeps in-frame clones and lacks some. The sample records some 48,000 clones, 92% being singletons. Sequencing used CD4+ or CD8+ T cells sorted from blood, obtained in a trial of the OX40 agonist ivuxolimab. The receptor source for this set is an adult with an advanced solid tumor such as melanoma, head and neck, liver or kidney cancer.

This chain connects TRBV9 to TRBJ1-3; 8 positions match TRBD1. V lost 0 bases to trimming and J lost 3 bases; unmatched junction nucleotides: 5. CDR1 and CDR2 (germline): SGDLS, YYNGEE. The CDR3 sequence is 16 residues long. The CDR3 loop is CASSVAGGAGGNTIYF. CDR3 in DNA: TGTGCCAGCAGCGTAGCAGGGGGCGCGGGTGGAAACACCATATATTTT.

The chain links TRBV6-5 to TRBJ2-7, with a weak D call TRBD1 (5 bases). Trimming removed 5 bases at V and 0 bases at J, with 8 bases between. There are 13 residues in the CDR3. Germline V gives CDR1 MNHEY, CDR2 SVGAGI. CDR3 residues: CASSRTSSYEQYV. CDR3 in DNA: TGTGCCAGCAGTCGGACAAGCTCCTACGAGCAGTACGTC.

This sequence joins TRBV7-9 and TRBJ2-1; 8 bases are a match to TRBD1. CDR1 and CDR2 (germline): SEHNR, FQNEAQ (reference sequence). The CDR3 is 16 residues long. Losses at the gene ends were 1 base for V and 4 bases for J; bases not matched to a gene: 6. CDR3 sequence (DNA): TGTGCCAGCAGCTTAGGGACAGGGCTCCTATACAATGAGCAGTTCTTC. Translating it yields CASSLGTGLLYNEQFF.

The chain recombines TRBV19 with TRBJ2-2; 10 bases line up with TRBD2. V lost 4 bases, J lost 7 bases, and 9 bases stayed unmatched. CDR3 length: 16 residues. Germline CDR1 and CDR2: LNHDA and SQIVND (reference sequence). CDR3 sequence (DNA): TGTGCCAGTAGTAGAGCGGGGGGGCCCCAGATCGGGGAGCTGTTTTTT. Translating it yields CASSRAGGPQIGELFF.

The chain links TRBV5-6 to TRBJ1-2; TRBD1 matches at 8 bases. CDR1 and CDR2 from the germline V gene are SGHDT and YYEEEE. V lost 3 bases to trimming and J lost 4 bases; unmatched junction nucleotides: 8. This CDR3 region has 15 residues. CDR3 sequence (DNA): TGTGCCAGCAGCTCATACCCCAGGGGGCCCTATGGCTACACCTTC. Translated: CASSSYPRGPYGYTF.

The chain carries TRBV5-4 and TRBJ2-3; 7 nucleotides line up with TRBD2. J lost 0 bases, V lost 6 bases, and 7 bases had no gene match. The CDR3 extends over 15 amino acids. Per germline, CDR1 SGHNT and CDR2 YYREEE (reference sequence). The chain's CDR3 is CASNVGRGSTDTQYF. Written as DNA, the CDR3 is TGTGCCAGCAACGTTGGGCGGGGGAGCACAGATACGCAGTATTTT.

The CDR3: CASSYEGGAFF. CDR3 coding DNA: TGTGCCAGCAGTTACGAGGGGGGAGCTTTCTTT. The genes are TRBV6-5 and TRBJ1-1; perhaps TRBD1 as D (6 bases). Germline values: CDR1 MNHEY, CDR2 SVGAGI. V was trimmed by 2 bases and J by 10 bases, leaving 8 bases between them. The CDR3 spans 11 residues.

The CDR3: CASSSGFGYGYTF. CDR3 in DNA: TGTGCCAGCAGTTCAGGGTTTGGCTATGGCTACACCTTC. The chain employs TRBV13 and TRBJ1-2, with D perhaps TRBD1 (5 bases). CDR3 length equals 13 residues. Between the trimmed V and J ends, which lost 6 bases and 4 bases, there was a span of 12 bases. Germline CDR1 PRHDT, CDR2 FYEKMQ (reference sequence).

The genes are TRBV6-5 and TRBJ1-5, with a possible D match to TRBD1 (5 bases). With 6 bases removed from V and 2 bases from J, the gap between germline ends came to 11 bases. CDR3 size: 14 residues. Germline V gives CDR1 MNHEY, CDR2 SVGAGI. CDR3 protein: CASRRGVGNQPQHF. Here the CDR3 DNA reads TGTGCCAGCAGACGAGGGGTAGGCAATCAGCCCCAGCATTTT.

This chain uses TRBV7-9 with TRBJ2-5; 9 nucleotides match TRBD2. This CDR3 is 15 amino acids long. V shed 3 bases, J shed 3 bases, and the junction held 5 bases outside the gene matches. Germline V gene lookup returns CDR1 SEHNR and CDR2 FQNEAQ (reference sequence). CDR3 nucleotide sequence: TGTGCCAGCAGCTTGCCCGCTAGCGGGGAAGAGACCCAGTACTTC. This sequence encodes CASSLPASGEETQYF.

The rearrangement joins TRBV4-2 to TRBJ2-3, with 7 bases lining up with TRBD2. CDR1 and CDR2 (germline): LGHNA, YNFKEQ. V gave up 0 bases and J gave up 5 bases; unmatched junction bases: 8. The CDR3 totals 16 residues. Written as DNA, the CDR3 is TGTGCCAGCAGCCAAGAAGAGGCAGGGAGGGGAGATACGCAGTATTTT. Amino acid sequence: CASSQEEAGRGDTQYF.

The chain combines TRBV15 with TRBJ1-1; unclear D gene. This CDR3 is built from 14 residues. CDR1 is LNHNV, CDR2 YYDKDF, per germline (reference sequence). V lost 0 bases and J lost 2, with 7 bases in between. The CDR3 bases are TGTGCCACCAGCAGAGATTTCATTAACACTGAAGCTTTCTTT. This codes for CATSRDFINTEAFF.

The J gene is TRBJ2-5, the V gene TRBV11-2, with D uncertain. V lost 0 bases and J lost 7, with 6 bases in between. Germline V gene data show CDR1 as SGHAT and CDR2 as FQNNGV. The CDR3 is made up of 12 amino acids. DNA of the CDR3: TGTGCCAGCAGCTTAGAGTCGGGGACCCAGTACTTC. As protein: CASSLESGTQYF. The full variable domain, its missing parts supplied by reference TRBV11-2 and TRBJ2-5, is EAGVAQSPRYKIIEKRQSVAFWCNPISGHATLYWYQQILGQGPKLLIQFQNNGVVDDSQLPKDRFSAERLKGVDSTLKIQPAKLEDSAVYLCASSLESGTQYFGPGTRLLVL.

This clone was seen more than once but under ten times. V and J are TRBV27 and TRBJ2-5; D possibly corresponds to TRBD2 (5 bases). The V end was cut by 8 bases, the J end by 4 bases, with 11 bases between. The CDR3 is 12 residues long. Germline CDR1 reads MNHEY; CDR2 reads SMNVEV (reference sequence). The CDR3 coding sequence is TGTGCCAGCTCGGGTGCGGGAGAGACCCAGTACTTC. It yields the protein CASSGAGETQYF.

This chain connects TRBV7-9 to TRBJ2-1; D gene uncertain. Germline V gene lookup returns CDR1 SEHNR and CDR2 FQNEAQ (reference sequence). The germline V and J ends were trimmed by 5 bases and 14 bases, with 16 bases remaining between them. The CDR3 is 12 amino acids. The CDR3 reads CASSPTDPGEFF. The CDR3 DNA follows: TGTGCCAGCAGCCCAACGGACCCTGGGGAGTTCTTC.

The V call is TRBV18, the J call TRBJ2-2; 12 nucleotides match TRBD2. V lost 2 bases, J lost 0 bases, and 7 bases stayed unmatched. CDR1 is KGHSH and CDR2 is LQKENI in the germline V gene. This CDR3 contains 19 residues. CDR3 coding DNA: TGTGCCAGCTCACCAGTCGGACTAGCGGGGCATTCGAACACCGGGGAGCTGTTTTTT. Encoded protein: CASSPVGLAGHSNTGELFF.

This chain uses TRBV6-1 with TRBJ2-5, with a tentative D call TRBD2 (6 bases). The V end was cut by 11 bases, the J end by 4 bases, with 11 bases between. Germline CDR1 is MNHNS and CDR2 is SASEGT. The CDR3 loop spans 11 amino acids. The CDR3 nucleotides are TGTGCCCGAAGGGACTCAGAGACCCAGTACTTC. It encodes CARRDSETQYF.

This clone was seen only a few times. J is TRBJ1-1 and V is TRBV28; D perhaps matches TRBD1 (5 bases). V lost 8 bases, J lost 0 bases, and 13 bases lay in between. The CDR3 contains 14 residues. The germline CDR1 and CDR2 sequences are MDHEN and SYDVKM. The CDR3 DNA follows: TGTGCCAGCCCGGGGCGGCCTATGAACACTGAAGCTTTCTTT. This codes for CASPGRPMNTEAFF.

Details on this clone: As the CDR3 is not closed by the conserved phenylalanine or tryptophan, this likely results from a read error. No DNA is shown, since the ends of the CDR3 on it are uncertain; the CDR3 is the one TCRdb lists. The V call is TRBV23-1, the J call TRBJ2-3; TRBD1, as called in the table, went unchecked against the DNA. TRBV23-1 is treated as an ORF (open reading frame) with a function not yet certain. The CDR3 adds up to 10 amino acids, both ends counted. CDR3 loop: CASSQRTGGV.

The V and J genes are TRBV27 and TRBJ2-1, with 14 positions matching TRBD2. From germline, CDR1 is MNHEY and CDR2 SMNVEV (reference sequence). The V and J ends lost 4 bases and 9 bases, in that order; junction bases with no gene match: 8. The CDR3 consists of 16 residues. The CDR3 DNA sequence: TGTGCCAGCAGTTCCCGACTAGCGGGGGGGCCCAGTGAGCAGTTCTTC. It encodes CASSSRLAGGPSEQFF.

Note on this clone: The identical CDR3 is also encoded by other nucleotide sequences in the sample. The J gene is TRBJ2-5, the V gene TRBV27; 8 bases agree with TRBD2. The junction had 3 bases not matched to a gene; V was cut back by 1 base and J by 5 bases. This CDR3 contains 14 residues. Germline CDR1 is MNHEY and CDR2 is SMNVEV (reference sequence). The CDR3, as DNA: TGTGCCAGCAGTTTATACCGGGGGGGGGAGACCCAGTACTTC. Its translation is CASSLYRGGETQYF.

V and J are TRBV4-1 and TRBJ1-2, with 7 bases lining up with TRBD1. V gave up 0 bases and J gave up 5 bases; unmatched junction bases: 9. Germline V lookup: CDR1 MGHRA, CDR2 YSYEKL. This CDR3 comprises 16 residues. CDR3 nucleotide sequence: TGCGCCAGCAGCCAAGAGGGACAGAGTTTTATTTATGGCTACACCTTC. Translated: CASSQEGQSFIYGYTF.

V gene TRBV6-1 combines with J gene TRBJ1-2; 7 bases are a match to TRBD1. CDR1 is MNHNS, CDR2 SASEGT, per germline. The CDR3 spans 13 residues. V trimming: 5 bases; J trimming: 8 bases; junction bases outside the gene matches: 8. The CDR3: CASSFGQVEGYTF. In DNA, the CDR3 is TGTGCCAGCAGTTTCGGACAGGTGGAAGGCTACACCTTC.

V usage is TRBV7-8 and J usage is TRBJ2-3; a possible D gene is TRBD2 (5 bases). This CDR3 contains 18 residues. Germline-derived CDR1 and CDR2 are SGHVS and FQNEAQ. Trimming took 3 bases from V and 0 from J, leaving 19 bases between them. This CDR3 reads CASSFFPAVLTSTDTQYF. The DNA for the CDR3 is TGTGCCAGCAGCTTCTTCCCAGCGGTACTTACTAGCACAGATACGCAGTATTTT. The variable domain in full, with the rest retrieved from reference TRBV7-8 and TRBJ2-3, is GAGVSQSPRYKVAKRGQDVALRCDPISGHVSLFWYQQALGQGPEFLTYFQNEAQLDKSGLPSDRFFAERPEGSVSTLKIQRTQQEDSAVYLCASSFFPAVLTSTDTQYFGPGTRLTVL.

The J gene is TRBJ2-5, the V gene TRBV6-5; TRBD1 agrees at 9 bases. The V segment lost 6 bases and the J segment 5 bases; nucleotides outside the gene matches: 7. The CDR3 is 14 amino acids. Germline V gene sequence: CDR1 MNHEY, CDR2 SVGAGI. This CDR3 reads CASRSTGGGETQYF. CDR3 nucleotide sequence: TGTGCCAGCAGATCAACAGGGGGCGGTGAGACCCAGTACTTC.

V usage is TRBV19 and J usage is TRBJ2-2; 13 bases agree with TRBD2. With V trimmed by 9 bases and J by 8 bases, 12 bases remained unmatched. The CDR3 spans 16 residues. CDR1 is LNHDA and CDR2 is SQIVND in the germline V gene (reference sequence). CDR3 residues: CASSGTSGASGGELFF. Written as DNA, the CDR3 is TGTGCCAGCTCCGGGACTAGCGGGGCTTCTGGTGGGGAGCTGTTTTTT.

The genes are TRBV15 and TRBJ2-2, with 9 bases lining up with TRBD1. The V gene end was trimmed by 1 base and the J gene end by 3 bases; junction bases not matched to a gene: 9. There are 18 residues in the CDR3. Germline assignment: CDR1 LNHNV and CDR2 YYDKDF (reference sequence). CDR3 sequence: CATSRGQGGFSDTGELFF. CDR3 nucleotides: TGTGCCACCAGCAGAGGACAGGGGGGGTTTTCGGACACCGGGGAGCTGTTTTTT.

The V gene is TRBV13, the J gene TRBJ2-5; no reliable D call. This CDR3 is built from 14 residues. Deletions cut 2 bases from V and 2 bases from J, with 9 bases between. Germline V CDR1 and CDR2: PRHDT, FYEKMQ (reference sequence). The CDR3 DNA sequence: TGTGCCAGCAGCTTAAAATCCCATCAAGAGACCCAGTACTTC. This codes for CASSLKSHQETQYF.

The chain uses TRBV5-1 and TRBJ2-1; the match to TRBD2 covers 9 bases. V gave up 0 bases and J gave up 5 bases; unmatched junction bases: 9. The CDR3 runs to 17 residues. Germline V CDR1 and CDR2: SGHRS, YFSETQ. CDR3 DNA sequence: TGCGCCAGCAGCTTGGCCCTCCTTAGCGGGGGAGACAATGAGCAGTTCTTC. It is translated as CASSLALLSGGDNEQFF.